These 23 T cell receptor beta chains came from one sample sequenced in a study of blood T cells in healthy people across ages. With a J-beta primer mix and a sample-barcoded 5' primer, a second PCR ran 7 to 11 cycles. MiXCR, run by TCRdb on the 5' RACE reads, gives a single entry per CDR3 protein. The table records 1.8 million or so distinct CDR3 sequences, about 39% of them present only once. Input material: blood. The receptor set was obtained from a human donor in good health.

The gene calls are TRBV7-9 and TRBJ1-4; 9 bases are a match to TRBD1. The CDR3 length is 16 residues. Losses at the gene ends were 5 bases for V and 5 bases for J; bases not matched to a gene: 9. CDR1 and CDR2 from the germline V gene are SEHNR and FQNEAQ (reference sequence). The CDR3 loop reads CASSGGTGFANEKLFF. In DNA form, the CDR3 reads TGTGCCAGCAGCGGCGGGACAGGGTTCGCGAATGAAAAACTGTTTTTT.

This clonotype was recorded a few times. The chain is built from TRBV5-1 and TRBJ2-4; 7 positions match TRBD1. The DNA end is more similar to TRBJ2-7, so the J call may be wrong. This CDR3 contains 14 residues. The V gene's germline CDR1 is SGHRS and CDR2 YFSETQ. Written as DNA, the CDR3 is TGCGCCAGCAGCAGACGACAGGGCGACTACGAGCAGTACTTC. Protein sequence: CASSRRQGDYEQYF.

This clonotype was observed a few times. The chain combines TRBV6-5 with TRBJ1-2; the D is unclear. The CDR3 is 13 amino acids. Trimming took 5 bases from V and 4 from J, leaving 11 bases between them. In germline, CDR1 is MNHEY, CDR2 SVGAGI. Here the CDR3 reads CASSSYPTYGYTF. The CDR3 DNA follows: TGTGCCAGCAGTAGCTACCCTACCTATGGCTACACCTTC.

The CDR3 loop is CASSFSKNIQFF. In nucleotides, the CDR3 is TGTGCCAGCAGCTTCTCCAAAAACATTCAGTTCTTC. The rearrangement joins TRBV7-8 to TRBJ2-1; D not resolved. V shed 3 bases and J shed 13 bases, with 13 bases lying between them. Germline V gives CDR1 SGHVS, CDR2 FQNEAQ. This CDR3 spans 12 amino acids.

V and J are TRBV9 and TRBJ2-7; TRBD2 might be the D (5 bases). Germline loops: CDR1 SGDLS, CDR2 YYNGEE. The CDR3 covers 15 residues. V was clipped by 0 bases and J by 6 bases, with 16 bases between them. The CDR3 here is CASSVAPTGSSEQYF. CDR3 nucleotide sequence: TGTGCCAGCAGCGTAGCCCCAACGGGGTCTTCCGAGCAGTACTTC.

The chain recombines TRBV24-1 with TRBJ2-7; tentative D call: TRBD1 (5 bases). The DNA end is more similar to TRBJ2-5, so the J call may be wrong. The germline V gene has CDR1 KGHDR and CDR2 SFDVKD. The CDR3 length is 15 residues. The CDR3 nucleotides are TGTGCCACCAGTGGATCCTCAGGGAATCGGGAGACCCAGTACTTC. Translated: CATSGSSGNRETQYF.

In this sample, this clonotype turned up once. CDR3 DNA sequence: TGCGCCAGCAGCCAACTTCAGGGTCGGTACGAGCAGTACTTC. This gives the protein CASSQLQGRYEQYF. The chain employs TRBV4-3 and TRBJ2-7; TRBD1 is a possible D gene (5 bases). V lost 2 bases and J 4 bases, leaving 12 bases between the germline ends. CDR1 and CDR2 from the germline V gene are LGHNA and YSLEER. The CDR3 is made up of 14 amino acids.

The CDR3 region has the DNA TGTGCCAGCAGCCAAGACGGGACTAGCGGGGGGTTGGAGACCCAGTACTTC. Its protein is CASSQDGTSGGLETQYF. The chain carries TRBV3-1 and TRBJ2-5; 15 bases line up with TRBD2. With 0 bases clipped from V and 5 bases from J, the junction kept 4 bases outside the gene matches. The CDR3 runs to 17 residues. The germline gives CDR1 LGHDT, CDR2 YNNKEL (reference sequence).

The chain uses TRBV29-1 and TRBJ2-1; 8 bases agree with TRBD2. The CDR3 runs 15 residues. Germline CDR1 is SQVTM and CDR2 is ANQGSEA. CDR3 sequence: CGPGGGPSSYNEQFF. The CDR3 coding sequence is TGCGGCCCCGGGGGGGGGCCGAGCTCCTACAATGAGCAGTTCTTC.

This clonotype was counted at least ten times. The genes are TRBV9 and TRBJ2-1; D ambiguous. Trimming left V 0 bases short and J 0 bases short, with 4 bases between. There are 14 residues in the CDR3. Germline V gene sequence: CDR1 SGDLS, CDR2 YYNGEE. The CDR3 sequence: CASSVGSSYNEQFF. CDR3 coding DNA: TGTGCCAGCAGCGTAGGGAGCTCCTACAATGAGCAGTTCTTC. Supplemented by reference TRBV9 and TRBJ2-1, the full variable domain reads DSGVTQTPKHLITATGQRVTLRCSPRSGDLSVYWYQQSLDQGLQFLIQYYNGEERAKGNILERFSAQQFPDLHSELNLSSLELGDSALYFCASSVGSSYNEQFFGPGTRLTVL.

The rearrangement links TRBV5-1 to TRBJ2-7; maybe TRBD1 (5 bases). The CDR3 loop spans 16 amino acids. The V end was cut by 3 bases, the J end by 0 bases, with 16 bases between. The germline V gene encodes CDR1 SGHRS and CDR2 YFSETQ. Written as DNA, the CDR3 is TGCGCCAGCAGCTCCTTGGACACATCCGTCTCCTACGAGCAGTACTTC. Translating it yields CASSSLDTSVSYEQYF.

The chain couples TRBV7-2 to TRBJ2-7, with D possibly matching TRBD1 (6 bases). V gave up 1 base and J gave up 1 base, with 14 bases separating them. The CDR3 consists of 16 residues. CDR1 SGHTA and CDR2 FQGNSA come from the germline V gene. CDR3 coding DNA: TGTGCCAGCAGCTTAGGACCCAGGGGCCATTCCTACGAGCAGTACTTC. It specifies CASSLGPRGHSYEQYF.

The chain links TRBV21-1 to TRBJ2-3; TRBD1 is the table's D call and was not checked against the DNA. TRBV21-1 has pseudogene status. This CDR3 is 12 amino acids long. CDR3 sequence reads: CARRSKGGSQYF. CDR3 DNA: TGTGCCAGACGGAGCAAGGGCGGGTCGCAGTATTTT.

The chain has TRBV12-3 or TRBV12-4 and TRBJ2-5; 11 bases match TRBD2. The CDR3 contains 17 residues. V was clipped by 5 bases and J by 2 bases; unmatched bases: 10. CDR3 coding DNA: TGTGCCAGCAGTCCTACGCGACTAGCGGGGATTCAAGAGACCCAGTACTTC. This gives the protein CASSPTRLAGIQETQYF.

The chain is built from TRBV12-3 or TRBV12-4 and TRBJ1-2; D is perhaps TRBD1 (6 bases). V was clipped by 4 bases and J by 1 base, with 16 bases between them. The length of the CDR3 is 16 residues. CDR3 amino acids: CASSSVGQHFNYGYTF. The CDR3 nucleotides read TGTGCCAGCAGTTCGGTCGGACAGCACTTTAACTATGGCTACACCTTC.

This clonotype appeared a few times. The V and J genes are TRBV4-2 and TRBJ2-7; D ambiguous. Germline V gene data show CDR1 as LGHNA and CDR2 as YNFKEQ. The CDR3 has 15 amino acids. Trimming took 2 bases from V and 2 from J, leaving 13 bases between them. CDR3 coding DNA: TGTGCCAGCAGCCAAACACAAGGGCCAACCTACGAGCAGTACTTC. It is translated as CASSQTQGPTYEQYF.

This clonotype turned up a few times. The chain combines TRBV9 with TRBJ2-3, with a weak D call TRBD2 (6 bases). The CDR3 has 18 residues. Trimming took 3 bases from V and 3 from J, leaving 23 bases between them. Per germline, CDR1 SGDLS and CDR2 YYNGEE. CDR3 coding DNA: TGTGCCAGCAGCGCGGTTGAGATTCCGGGACTTCTAACAGATACGCAGTATTTT. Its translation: CASSAVEIPGLLTDTQYF.

This CDR3 is CASSWEGDRMSYEQYF. The CDR3 nucleotides read TGTGCCAGCAGCTGGGAGGGGGATCGTATGTCCTACGAGCAGTACTTC. The chain uses TRBV7-9 and TRBJ2-7; D is possibly TRBD2 (7 bases). Trimming cost V 4 bases and J 1 base, with 17 bases left between them. This CDR3 contains 16 residues. Germline V gene sequence: CDR1 SEHNR, CDR2 FQNEAQ (reference sequence).

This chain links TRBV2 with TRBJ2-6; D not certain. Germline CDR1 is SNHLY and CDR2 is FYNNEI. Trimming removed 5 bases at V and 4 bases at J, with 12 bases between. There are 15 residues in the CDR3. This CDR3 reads CASSPKTGGANVLTF. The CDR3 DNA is TGTGCCAGCAGTCCCAAGACCGGCGGGGCCAACGTCCTGACTTTC.

CDR3 DNA sequence: TGTGCCACCAGCAGAGACCCTACTAGCAGGAGCTCCTACAATGAGCAGTTCTTC. Encoded protein: CATSRDPTSRSSYNEQFF. This chain connects TRBV15 to TRBJ2-1; maybe TRBD2 (6 bases). Germline lookup yields CDR1 LNHNV and CDR2 YYDKDF (reference sequence). The CDR3 covers 18 residues. V dropped 0 bases and J dropped 0 bases, with 15 bases sitting between them. Drawing the rest from reference TRBV15 and TRBJ2-1, the complete variable domain is DAMVIQNPRYQVTQFGKPVTLSCSQTLNHNVMYWYQQKSSQAPKLLFHYYDKDFNNEADTPDNFQSRRPNTSFCFLDIRSPGLGDTAMYLCATSRDPTSRSSYNEQFFGPGTRLTVL.

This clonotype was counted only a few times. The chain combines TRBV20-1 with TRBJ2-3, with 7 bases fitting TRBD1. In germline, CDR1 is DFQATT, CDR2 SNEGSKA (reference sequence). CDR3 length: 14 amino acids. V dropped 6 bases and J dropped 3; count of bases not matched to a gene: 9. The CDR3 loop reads CSAIPGGWTDTQYF. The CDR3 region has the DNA TGCAGTGCCATCCCAGGGGGTTGGACAGATACGCAGTATTTT.

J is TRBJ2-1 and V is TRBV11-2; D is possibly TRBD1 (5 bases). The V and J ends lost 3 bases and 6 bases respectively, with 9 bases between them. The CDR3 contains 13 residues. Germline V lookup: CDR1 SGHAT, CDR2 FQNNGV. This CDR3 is CASSFDRPNEQFF. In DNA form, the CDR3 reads TGTGCCAGCAGCTTCGACAGACCCAATGAGCAGTTCTTC.

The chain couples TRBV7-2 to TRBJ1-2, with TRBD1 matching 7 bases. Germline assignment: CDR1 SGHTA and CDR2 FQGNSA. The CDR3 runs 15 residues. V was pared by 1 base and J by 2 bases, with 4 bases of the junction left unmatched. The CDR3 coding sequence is TGTGCCAGCAGCTTAGAACCAGGGGGAAACTATGGCTACACCTTC. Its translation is CASSLEPGGNYGYTF.